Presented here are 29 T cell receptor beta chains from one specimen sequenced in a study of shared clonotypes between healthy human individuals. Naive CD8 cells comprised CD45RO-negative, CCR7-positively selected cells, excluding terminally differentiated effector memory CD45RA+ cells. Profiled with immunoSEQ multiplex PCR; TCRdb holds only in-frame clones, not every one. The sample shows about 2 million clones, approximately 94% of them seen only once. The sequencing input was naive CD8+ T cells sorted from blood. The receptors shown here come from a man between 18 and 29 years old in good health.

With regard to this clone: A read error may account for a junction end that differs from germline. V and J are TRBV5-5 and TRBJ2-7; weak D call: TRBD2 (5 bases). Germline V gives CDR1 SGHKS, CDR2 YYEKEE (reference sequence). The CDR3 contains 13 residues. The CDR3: CASRLAGTDEQYF. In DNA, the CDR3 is TGTGCCAGCAGATTGGCGGGTACCGACGAGCAGTACTTC. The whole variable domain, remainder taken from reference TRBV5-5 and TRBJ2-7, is DAGVTQSPTHLIKTRGQQVTLRCSPISGHKSVSWYQQVLGQGPQFIFQYYEKEERGRGNFPDRFSARQFPNYSSELNVNALLLGDSALYLCASRLAGTDEQYFGPGTRLTVT.

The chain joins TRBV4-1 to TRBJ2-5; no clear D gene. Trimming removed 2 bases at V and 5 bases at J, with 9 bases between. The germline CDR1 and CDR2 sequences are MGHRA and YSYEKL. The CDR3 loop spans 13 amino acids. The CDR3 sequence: CASSQPGVETQYF. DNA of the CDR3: TGCGCCAGCAGCCAACCAGGTGTGGAGACCCAGTACTTC.

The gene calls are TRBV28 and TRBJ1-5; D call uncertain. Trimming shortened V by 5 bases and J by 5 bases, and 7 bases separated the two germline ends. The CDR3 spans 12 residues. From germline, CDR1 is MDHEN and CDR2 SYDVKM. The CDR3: CASSLGYQPQHF. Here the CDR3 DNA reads TGTGCCAGCAGTCTCGGATATCAGCCCCAGCATTTT.

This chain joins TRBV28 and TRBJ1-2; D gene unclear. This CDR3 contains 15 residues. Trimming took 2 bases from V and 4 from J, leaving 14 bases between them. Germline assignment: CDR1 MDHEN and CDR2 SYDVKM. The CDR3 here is CASSLGVGPAYGYTF. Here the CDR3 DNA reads TGTGCCAGCAGTTTAGGCGTCGGGCCAGCCTATGGCTACACCTTC.

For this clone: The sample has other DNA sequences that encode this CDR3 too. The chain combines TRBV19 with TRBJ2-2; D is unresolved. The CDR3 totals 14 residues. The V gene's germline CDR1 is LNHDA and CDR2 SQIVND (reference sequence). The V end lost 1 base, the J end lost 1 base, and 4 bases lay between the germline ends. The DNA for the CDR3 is TGTGCCAGTAGTATAGGTCAGAACACCGGGGAGCTGTTTTTT. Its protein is CASSIGQNTGELFF.

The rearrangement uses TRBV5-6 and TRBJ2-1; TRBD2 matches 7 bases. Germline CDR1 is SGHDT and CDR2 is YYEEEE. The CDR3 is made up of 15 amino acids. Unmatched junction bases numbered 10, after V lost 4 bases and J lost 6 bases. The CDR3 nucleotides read TGTGCCAGCAGCCCCCTGGGGGAGGGAAGCAATGAGCAGTTCTTC. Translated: CASSPLGEGSNEQFF.

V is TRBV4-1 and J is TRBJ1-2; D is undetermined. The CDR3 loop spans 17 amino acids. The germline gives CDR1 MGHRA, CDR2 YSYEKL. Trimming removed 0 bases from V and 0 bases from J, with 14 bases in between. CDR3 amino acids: CASSQEIGFSANYGYTF. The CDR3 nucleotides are TGCGCCAGCAGCCAAGAAATAGGATTCAGTGCTAACTATGGCTACACCTTC.

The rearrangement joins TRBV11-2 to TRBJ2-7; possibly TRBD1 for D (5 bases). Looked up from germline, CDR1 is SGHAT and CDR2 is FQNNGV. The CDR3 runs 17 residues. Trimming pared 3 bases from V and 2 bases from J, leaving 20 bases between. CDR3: CASSFGRLQGRTYEQYF. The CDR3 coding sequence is TGTGCCAGCAGCTTTGGACGACTGCAGGGTAGGACCTACGAGCAGTACTTC.

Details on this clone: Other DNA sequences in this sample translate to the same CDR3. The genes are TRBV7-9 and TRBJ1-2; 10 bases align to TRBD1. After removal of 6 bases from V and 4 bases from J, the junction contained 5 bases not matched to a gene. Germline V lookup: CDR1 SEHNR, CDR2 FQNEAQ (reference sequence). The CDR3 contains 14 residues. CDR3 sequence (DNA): TGTGCCAGCAGTTCCGGACAGGGGGGCTATGGCTACACCTTC. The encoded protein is CASSSGQGGYGYTF.

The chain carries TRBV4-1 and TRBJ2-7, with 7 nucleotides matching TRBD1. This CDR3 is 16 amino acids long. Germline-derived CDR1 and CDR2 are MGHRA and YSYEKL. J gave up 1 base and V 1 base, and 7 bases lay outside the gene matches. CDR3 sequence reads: CASSQVALTGSYEQYF. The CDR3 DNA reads TGCGCCAGCAGCCAAGTGGCCCTGACAGGGTCCTACGAGCAGTACTTC.

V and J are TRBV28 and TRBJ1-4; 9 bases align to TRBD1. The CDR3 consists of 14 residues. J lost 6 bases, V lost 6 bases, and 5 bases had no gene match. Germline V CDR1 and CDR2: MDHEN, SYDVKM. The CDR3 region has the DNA TGTGCCAGCAGCCAACAGGGGGCCGATGAAAAACTGTTTTTT. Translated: CASSQQGADEKLFF.

The CDR3 sequence is CASSLTGASEQYF. CDR3 nucleotide sequence: TGTGCCAGCAGTTTAACAGGGGCCTCCGAGCAGTACTTC. The chain is built from TRBV27 and TRBJ2-7; the match to TRBD1 covers 7 bases. This CDR3 spans 13 amino acids. Germline lookup yields CDR1 MNHEY and CDR2 SMNVEV (reference sequence). Trimming at V came to 2 bases and at J to 6 bases, leaving 4 bases not matched to a gene.

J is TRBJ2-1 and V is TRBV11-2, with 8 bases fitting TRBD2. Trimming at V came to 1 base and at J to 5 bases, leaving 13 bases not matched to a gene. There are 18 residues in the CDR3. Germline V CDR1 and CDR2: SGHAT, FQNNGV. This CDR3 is CASSLGTSIPDPNNEQFF. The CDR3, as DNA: TGTGCCAGCAGCTTAGGGACTAGCATTCCCGATCCTAACAATGAGCAGTTCTTC.

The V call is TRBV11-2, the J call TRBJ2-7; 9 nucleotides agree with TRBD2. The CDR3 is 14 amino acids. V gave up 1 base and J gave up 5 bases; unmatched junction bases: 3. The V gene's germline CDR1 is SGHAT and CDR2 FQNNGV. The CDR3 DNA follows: TGTGCCAGCAGCTTAGTGGGACTAGCCCACGAGCAGTACTTC. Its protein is CASSLVGLAHEQYF.

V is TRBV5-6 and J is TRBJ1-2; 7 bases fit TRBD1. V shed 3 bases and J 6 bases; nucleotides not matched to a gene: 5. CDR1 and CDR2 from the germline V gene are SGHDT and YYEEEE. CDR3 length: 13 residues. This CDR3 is CASSWPTGDGYTF. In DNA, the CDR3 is TGTGCCAGCAGCTGGCCAACAGGGGATGGCTACACCTTC.

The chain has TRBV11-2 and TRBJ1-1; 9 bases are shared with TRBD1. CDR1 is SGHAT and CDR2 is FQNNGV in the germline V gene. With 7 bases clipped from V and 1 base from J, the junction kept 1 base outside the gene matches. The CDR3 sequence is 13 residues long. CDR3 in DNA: TGTGCCAGCATGGACAGGGGGAACACTGAAGCTTTCTTT. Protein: CASMDRGNTEAFF.

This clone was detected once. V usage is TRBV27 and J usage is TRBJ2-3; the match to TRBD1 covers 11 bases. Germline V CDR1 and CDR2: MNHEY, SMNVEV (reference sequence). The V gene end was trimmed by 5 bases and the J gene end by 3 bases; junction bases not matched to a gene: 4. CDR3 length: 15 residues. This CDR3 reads CASSPGTGGTDTQYF. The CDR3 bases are TGTGCCAGCAGTCCCGGGACAGGGGGGACAGATACGCAGTATTTT.

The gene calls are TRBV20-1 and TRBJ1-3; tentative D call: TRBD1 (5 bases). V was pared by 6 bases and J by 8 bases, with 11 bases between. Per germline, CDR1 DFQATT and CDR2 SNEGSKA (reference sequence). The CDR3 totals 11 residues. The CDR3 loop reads CSAKTVDTIYF. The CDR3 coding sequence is TGCAGTGCGAAGACAGTAGACACCATATATTTT.

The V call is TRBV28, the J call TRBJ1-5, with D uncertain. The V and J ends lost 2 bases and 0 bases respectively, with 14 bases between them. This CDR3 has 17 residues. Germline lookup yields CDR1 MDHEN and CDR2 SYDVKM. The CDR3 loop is CASSLRRRIYSNQPQHF. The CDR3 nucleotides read TGTGCCAGCAGTTTAAGGCGCAGGATCTATAGCAATCAGCCCCAGCATTTT.

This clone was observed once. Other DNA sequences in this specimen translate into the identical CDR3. The CDR3 reads CASSFGEAKNIQYF. CDR3 in DNA: TGTGCCAGCAGCTTCGGGGAGGCCAAAAACATTCAGTACTTC. The rearrangement links TRBV5-4 to TRBJ2-4, with D possibly being TRBD2 (5 bases). There are 14 residues in the CDR3. CDR1 is SGHNT and CDR2 is YYREEE in the germline V gene (reference sequence). V was shortened by 2 bases and J by 1 base, with 7 bases between the two germline ends.

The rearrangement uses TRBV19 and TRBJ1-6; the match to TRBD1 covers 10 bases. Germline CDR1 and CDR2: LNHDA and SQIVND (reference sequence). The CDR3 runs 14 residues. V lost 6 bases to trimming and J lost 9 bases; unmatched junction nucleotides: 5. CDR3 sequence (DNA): TGTGCCAGTAGCGACAGGGGGCTTGGTTCACCCCTCCACTTT. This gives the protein CASSDRGLGSPLHF. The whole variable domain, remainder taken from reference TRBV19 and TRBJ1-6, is DGGITQSPKYLFRKEGQNVTLSCEQNLNHDAMYWYRQDPGQGLRLIYYSQIVNDFQKGDIAEGYSVSREKKESFPLTVTSAQKNPTAFYLCASSDRGLGSPLHFGNGTRLTVT.

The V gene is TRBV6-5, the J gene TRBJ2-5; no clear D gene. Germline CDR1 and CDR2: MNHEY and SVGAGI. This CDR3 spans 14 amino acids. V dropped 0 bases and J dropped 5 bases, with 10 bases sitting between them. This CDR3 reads CASSYSSSLETQYF. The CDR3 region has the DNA TGTGCCAGCAGTTACTCCAGCAGCTTGGAGACCCAGTACTTC.

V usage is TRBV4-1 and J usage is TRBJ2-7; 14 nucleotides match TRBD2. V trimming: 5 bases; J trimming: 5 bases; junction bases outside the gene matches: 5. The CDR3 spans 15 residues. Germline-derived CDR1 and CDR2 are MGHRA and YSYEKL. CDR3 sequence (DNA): TGCGCCAGCAGCTACAAGACTAGCGGGAGGGACGAGCAGTACTTC. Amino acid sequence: CASSYKTSGRDEQYF.

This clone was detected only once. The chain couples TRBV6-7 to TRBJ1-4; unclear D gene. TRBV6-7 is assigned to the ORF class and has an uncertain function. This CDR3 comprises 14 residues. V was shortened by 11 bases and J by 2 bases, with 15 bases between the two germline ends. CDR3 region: CAGSGVATNEKLFF. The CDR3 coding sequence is TGTGCCGGCTCTGGGGTTGCCACTAATGAAAAACTGTTTTTT.

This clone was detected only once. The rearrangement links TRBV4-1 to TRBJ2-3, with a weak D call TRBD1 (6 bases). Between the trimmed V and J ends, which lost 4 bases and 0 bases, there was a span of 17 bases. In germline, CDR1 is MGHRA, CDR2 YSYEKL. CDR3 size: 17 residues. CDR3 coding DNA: TGCGCCAGCAGCCTCGTAGGGGGTACTTCTAGCACAGATACGCAGTATTTT. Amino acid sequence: CASSLVGGTSSTDTQYF.

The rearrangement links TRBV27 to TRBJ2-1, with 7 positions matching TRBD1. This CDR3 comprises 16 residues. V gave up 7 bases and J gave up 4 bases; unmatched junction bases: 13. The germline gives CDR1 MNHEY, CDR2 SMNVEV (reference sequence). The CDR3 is CASTIKTGTAYNEQFF. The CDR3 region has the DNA TGTGCCAGCACCATAAAGACCGGGACAGCATACAATGAGCAGTTCTTC.

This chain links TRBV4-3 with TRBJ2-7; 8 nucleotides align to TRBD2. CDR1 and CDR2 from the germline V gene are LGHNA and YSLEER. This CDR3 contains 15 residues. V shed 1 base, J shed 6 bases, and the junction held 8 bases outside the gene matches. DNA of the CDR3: TGCGCCAGCAGCCAAGTATATGCGGGAGGCCGCGAGCAGTACTTC. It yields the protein CASSQVYAGGREQYF.

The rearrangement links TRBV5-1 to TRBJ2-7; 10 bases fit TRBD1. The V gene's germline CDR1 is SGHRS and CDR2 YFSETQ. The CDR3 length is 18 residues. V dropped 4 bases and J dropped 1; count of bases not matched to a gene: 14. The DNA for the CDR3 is TGCGCCAGCAGCCCCGGCCCCGGGGACAGGGGCTCATCCTACGAGCAGTACTTC. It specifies CASSPGPGDRGSSYEQYF.

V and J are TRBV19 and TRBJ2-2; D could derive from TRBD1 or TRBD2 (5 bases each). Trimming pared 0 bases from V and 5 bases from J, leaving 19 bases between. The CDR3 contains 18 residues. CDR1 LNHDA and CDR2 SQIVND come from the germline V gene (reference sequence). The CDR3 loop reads CASSIDLFRDPGTGELFF. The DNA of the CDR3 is TGTGCCAGTAGTATAGATCTCTTCCGGGACCCGGGGACCGGGGAGCTGTTTTTT.